This TCR beta chain was sequenced during a study of T cells in Graves' hyperthyroidism and ophthalmopathy. Researchers barred patients who had uncontrolled infection, other autoimmune disease, pregnancy or lactation. CDR3 length: 14 amino acids. CDR1 is SGHTA and CDR2 is FQGNSA in the germline V gene. The V gene end was trimmed by 4 bases and the J gene end by 7 bases; junction bases not matched to a gene: 7. Researchers amplified the TCR beta CDR3 regions from RNA transcripts. During a first-round RT-PCR of the TCR CDR3, the HTBI primer set was used. TCRdb used MiXCR to reprocess the multiplex PCR reads, holding one entry per CDR3 protein. The repertoire holds 700,000 to 850,000 distinct CDR3 sequences, with roughly a third as singletons. As to this clonotype: Possible read error: a much larger clone is one base away.

The chain combines TRBV7-2 with TRBJ2-1; 7 nucleotides match TRBD1. This TCR derives from a woman between 40 and 55 years old with Graves' hyperthyroidism. Sequencing used blood. The CDR3 loop reads CASSSGTADNEQFF. In nucleotides, the CDR3 is TGTGCCAGCAGCTCTGGGACAGCGGATAATGAGCAGTTCTTC.